This T cell receptor (beta chain) was sequenced for a study of human T cells and chemical hapten exposure. Study in general: Each patch test put 0.01% DPC on the upper back, and results were read at 6 days. From small differences in pooled library volume came most of the variation in per-sample TCR yields. Findings of the study overall: Clustering by CDR3 similarity yielded significantly more large clusters from expanded TCRs than controls.

Only a few counts were recorded for this clonotype. Its target is not known. One entry per CDR3 protein, called by TCRdb with MiXCR from the RACE reads. The data contain around 120,000 distinct CDR3 sequences, around 10% of them singletons. This CDR3 is built from 15 residues. Between the trimmed V and J ends, which lost 0 bases and 9 bases, there was a span of 17 bases. Looked up from germline, CDR1 is MNHEY and CDR2 is SVGAGI. This sample's time point: patch test 1, 2 weeks after DPC sensitization. Indicated treatment: therapeutic diphenylcyclopropenone sensitization with weekly scalp DPC. Donors, patients with alopecia ranging from 18 to 70 years old and judged suitable for DPC, provided samples.

The chain recombines TRBV6-5 with TRBJ1-1; D is perhaps TRBD1 (5 bases). This specimen consisted of whole blood, obtained in connection with sensitization to the hapten diphenylcyclopropenone (DPC). The receptor's source is a woman between 50 and 59 years old with alopecia areata. Some clones in this sample may be carry-over from other donors' samples. The CDR3 protein is CASSYSTGGTRKAFF. DNA of the CDR3: TGTGCCAGCAGTTACTCGACGGGGGGAACGAGGAAAGCTTTCTTT.